This paragraph covers one T cell receptor (beta chain) sequence. CDR1 and CDR2 from the germline V gene are SGHVS and FQNEAQ. This CDR3 spans 16 amino acids. Between the trimmed V and J ends, which lost 5 bases and 0 bases, there was a span of 13 bases. A second PCR, run for roughly 7 to 12 cycles, used a sample-barcoded 5' primer plus a J-beta primer mix. One entry per CDR3 protein results from TCRdb running MiXCR on the 5' RACE reads. This table holds over 600,000 distinct CDR3 sequences, about 56% found once. This specimen belongs to a study of blood T cells in healthy people across ages. No fewer than 6 million PBMCs went into each sample.

The sequence derives from a man in his forties or fifties in good health. Sequencing was carried out using blood. The V gene is TRBV7-8, the J gene TRBJ1-4, with D unclear. The CDR3 is CASSSPGVATNEKLFF. The CDR3 DNA is TGTGCCAGCAGCAGCCCCGGGGTAGCAACTAATGAAAAACTGTTTTTT.